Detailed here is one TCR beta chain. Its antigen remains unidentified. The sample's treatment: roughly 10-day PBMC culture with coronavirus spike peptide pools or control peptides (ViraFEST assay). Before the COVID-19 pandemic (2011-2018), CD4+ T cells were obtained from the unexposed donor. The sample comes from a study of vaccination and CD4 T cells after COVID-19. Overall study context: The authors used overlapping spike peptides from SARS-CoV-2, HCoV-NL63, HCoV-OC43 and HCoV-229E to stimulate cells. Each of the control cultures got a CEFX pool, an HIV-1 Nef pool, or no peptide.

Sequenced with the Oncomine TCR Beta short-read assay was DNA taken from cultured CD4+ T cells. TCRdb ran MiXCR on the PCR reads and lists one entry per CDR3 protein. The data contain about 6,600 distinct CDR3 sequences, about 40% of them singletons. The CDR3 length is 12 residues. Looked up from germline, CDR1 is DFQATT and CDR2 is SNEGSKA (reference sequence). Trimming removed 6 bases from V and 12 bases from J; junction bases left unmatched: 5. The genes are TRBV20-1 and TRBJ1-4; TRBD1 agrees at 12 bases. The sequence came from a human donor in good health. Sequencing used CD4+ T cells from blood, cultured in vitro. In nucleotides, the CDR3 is TGCAGTGCGCCCGGGACAGGGGGCGAACTGTTTTTT. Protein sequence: CSAPGTGGELFF.